The 15 T cell receptor beta chains listed next were all sequenced from one sample in a study of immune characterization of retroperitoneal liposarcoma. TCRdb ran MiXCR on the PCR reads and lists one entry per CDR3 protein. The sample gives about 12,000 distinct CDR3 sequences, about 45% of which show up once; 10% to 15% is in the top ten. Sequenced material: tumor tissue. All receptors derive from a female donor with retroperitoneal liposarcoma.

As to this clonotype: This may arise from a read error, as a much more abundant clone is one base away. The genes are TRBV6-1 and TRBJ2-1, with D perhaps TRBD1 or TRBD2 (5 bases each). With 5 bases removed from V and 10 bases from J, the gap between germline ends came to 27 bases. CDR3 size: 17 residues. The germline V gene encodes CDR1 MNHNS and CDR2 SASEGT. The CDR3 bases are TGTGCCAGCAGTCCAAACGGGGCCGCAAACAATATCTACGAGCAGTTCTTC. Its protein product is CASSPNGAANNIYEQFF.

This chain uses TRBV12-3 or TRBV12-4 with TRBJ2-5; TRBD2 aligns across 9 bases. The J call could be wrong; TRBJ2-7 is a better fit for the DNA end. The CDR3 length is 17 residues. CDR3 region: CASTPGRVSGRRYEQYF. DNA for the CDR3: TGTGCCAGCACTCCCGGGAGAGTTAGCGGGAGAAGGTACGAGCAGTACTTC.

This clonotype was seen repeatedly, ten times or more. The rearrangement links TRBV11-3 to TRBJ2-1, with TRBD1 identical over 11 bases. Germline CDR1 reads SGHNT; CDR2 reads YENEEA. Germline trimming cut 4 bases from V and 7 bases from J; bases unmatched to any gene: 9. The CDR3 runs to 16 residues. The CDR3 region has the DNA TGTGCCAGCAGCTCATCTGGACAGGGGGCGAGGAATGAGCAGTTCTTC. Translation: CASSSSGQGARNEQFF.

The chain joins TRBV7-2 to TRBJ1-4; TRBD1 matches 9 bases. Germline assignment: CDR1 SGHTA and CDR2 FQGNSA. This CDR3 region has 15 residues. Trimming cost V 6 bases and J 8 bases; bases outside gene matches: 10. This CDR3 is CASSPTPGQGEKLFF. The CDR3 DNA follows: TGTGCCAGCAGTCCCACTCCAGGACAGGGGGAAAAACTGTTTTTT.

This chain connects TRBV6-8 to TRBJ2-6; 7 bases line up with TRBD1. The V segment lost 2 bases and the J segment 0 bases; nucleotides outside the gene matches: 13. Germline V gene data show CDR1 as MNHGY and CDR2 as SAAAGT. This CDR3 region has 20 residues. The CDR3 here is CASSYRQGAPSPSGANVLTF. The CDR3 nucleotides read TGTGCCAGCAGTTACCGACAGGGAGCCCCGTCCCCCTCTGGGGCCAACGTCCTGACTTTC.

Details on this clonotype: A read error may account for a junction end that differs from germline. The gene calls are TRBV12-3 or TRBV12-4 and TRBJ2-1, with 8 bases lining up with TRBD1. The CDR3 has 14 amino acids. CDR3 nucleotide sequence: TGTGCCAGCAAGGTCGGGACAGGACTTTACGAGCCGTACTTC. It yields the protein CASKVGTGLYEPYF.

To note about this clonotype: With a much larger clone just one base away, this may be a read error. The chain is built from TRBV6-1 and TRBJ2-3, with D possibly TRBD2 on 5 matching bases. V lost 5 bases, J lost 14 bases, and 23 bases lay in between. The CDR3 covers 14 residues. Germline CDR1 is MNHNS and CDR2 is SASEGT. This CDR3 reads CASSYTASTGELYF. CDR3 bases: TGTGCCAGCAGTTATACCGCGTCCACCGGGGAGCTGTATTTT.

This clonotype has more than one count but fewer than ten. The chain links TRBV7-2 to TRBJ2-5; TRBD2 agrees at 9 bases. The J call may be in error: the DNA end matches TRBJ2-7 better. In germline, CDR1 is SGHTA, CDR2 FQGNSA. This CDR3 is 14 amino acids long. This chain's CDR3 is CASSFQAGGYEQYF. CDR3 coding DNA: TGTGCCAGCAGCTTCCAAGCGGGAGGCTACGAGCAGTACTTC.

The chain has TRBV11-3 and TRBJ2-1, with 11 nucleotides matching TRBD2. Germline V lookup: CDR1 SGHNT, CDR2 YENEEA. The V gene end was trimmed by 2 bases and the J gene end by 7 bases; junction bases not matched to a gene: 4. This CDR3 is built from 15 residues. The CDR3 sequence is CASSLLLAGGNEQFF. CDR3 nucleotides: TGTGCCAGCAGCTTACTGCTAGCGGGAGGAAATGAGCAGTTCTTC.

V usage is TRBV7-2 and J usage is TRBJ2-3; 8 bases align to TRBD2. After removal of 5 bases from V and 1 base from J, the junction contained 8 bases not matched to a gene. Germline V gives CDR1 SGHTA, CDR2 FQGNSA. This CDR3 spans 16 amino acids. CDR3 amino acids: CASSTSLAVGTDTQYF. CDR3 nucleotide sequence: TGTGCCAGCAGCACCTCACTAGCGGTAGGCACAGATACGCAGTATTTT. Combining the CDR3 with reference TRBV7-2 and TRBJ2-3 gives the whole variable domain GAGVSQSPSNKVTEKGKDVELRCDPISGHTALYWYRQSLGQGLEFLIYFQGNSAPDKSGLPSDRFSAERTGGSVSTLTIQRTQQEDSAVYLCASSTSLAVGTDTQYFGPGTRLTVL.

This clonotype was counted only a few times. One end of the junction does not line up with germline, which may come from a read error. The chain is built from TRBV10-2 and TRBJ2-3, with D possibly being TRBD1 (6 bases). CDR1 and CDR2 (germline): WSHSY, SAAADI. The CDR3 length is 13 residues. CDR3 loop: CASSETGLETQYF. CDR3 nucleotide sequence: TGCGCCAGCAGTGAGACAGGGTTGGAGACCCAGTACTTT.

A remark on this clonotype: Here the CDR3 omits its conserved ending phenylalanine or tryptophan, so a read error is the likely source. It is unclear where the CDR3 begins or ends on the DNA, so no DNA is shown, and the CDR3 is as TCRdb lists it. The V gene is TRBV6-1, the J gene TRBJ1-6; TRBD1 is taken as the D call from the table, unchecked against the DNA. In germline, CDR1 is MNHNS, CDR2 SASEGT. The CDR3 is made up of 16 amino acids, end residues included. The CDR3 spells CASSEGGTLETQFFGP.

This clonotype is medium-sized in the sample. The chain is built from TRBV6-1 and TRBJ2-1; 8 nucleotides agree with TRBD1. The V gene's germline CDR1 is MNHNS and CDR2 SASEGT. Trimming at V came to 1 base and at J to 10 bases, leaving 15 bases not matched to a gene. The CDR3 contains 17 residues. CDR3 in amino acids: CASSEEGHRQGMDEQFF. The CDR3 DNA follows: TGTGCCAGCAGTGAAGAAGGCCATAGACAGGGGATGGACGAGCAGTTCTTC.

The chain recombines TRBV7-4 with TRBJ2-3; D remains ambiguous. Germline lookup yields CDR1 SGHVT and CDR2 SQSDAQ. Trimming took 5 bases from V and 2 from J, leaving 8 bases between them. There are 13 residues in the CDR3. CDR3 nucleotide sequence: TGTGCCAGCAGCGTTACCCACACAGATACGCAGTATTTT. It translates to CASSVTHTDTQYF.

A few counts support this clonotype. The V call is TRBV6-1, the J call TRBJ2-5; 7 positions match TRBD2. The V gene end was trimmed by 3 bases and the J gene end by 5 bases; junction bases not matched to a gene: 12. Germline-derived CDR1 and CDR2 are MNHNS and SASEGT. This CDR3 has 16 residues. CDR3 in amino acids: CASSEVPGLGRETQYF. In DNA form, the CDR3 reads TGTGCCAGCAGTGAGGTTCCCGGACTAGGGAGGGAGACCCAGTACTTC.